The 10 T cell receptor beta chains given below trace back to one sample, sequenced in a study of cytomegalovirus exposure and HLA in healthy donors. A multiplex PCR was run with 60 Vbeta primers and 13 Jbeta primers. TCRdb's copy holds only in-frame clones and misses some; the assay was immunoSEQ multiplex PCR. The data contain under 150,000 clones, roughly 70% of them seen just once; the ten biggest clones take up almost 8.5%. The sample comprised PBMCs. The source of these receptors is a man between 18 and 35 years old in good health and CMV-seropositive.

The chain links TRBV11-2 to TRBJ2-1; 8 positions agree with TRBD2. V dropped 8 bases and J dropped 7; count of bases not matched to a gene: 13. CDR1 and CDR2 (germline): SGHAT, FQNNGV. The CDR3 has 15 amino acids. The CDR3 here is CASYIRTSPRNEQFF. The CDR3 DNA is TGTGCCAGCTATATCCGGACTAGCCCCCGGAATGAGCAGTTCTTC.

This clone was detected ten times or more. The chain employs TRBV10-3 and TRBJ2-1; TRBD1 is a possible D gene (6 bases). The CDR3 is 11 residues long. V lost 10 bases and J lost 14, with 18 bases in between. Germline V gene data show CDR1 as ENHRY and CDR2 as SYGVKD. The CDR3 DNA reads as TGTGCCACCCTAAAGGACAGTGTAGAGTTCTTC. Its protein is CATLKDSVEFF.

The chain couples TRBV7-2 to TRBJ2-2; 7 nucleotides line up with TRBD1. Trimming removed 7 bases from V and 3 bases from J; junction bases left unmatched: 5. The CDR3 runs to 14 residues. CDR1 and CDR2 from the germline V gene are SGHTA and FQGNSA. CDR3 in amino acids: CASNIQGYTGELFF. The CDR3 coding sequence is TGTGCCAGCAACATACAGGGGTACACCGGGGAGCTGTTTTTT.

J is TRBJ2-3 and V is TRBV15, with a tentative D call TRBD2 (5 bases). The germline V gene has CDR1 LNHNV and CDR2 YYDKDF (reference sequence). Trimming removed 1 base at V and 6 bases at J, with 11 bases between. This CDR3 has 14 residues. CDR3 sequence reads: CATSRAGWADTQYF. As DNA, the CDR3 is TGTGCCACCAGCAGAGCGGGGTGGGCCGATACGCAGTATTTT.

This clone showed up just a few times. This chain links TRBV5-8 with TRBJ1-2; the D gene is possibly TRBD1 (5 bases). CDR1 is SGHTS and CDR2 is YDEGEE in the germline V gene. The CDR3 extends over 15 amino acids. V was clipped by 0 bases and J by 8 bases, with 17 bases between them. The CDR3 spells CASSLGRGLMAGYTF. The CDR3 DNA reads as TGTGCCAGCAGCTTGGGACGGGGACTTATGGCGGGCTACACCTTC.

This chain uses TRBV5-6 with TRBJ2-5, with 14 bases matching TRBD2. J gave up 5 bases and V 1 base, and 13 bases lay outside the gene matches. This CDR3 contains 19 residues. The germline gives CDR1 SGHDT, CDR2 YYEEEE. The CDR3 region is CASSLYETSGGGRTETQYF. The DNA for the CDR3 is TGTGCCAGCAGCTTGTACGAGACTAGCGGGGGGGGACGAACGGAGACCCAGTACTTC.

J is TRBJ2-7 and V is TRBV6-5; a weak D match, TRBD1 (6 bases). The CDR3 is 15 amino acids. CDR1 is MNHEY and CDR2 is SVGAGI in the germline V gene. Deletions cut 0 bases from V and 3 bases from J, with 12 bases between. Written as DNA, the CDR3 is TGTGCCAGCAGTTACTCGTCAGGGGCGTTCTACGAGCAGTACTTC. The encoded protein is CASSYSSGAFYEQYF.

The CDR3 is CASRTGGKVGNTIYF. In DNA, the CDR3 is TGTGCCAGCCGGACAGGGGGGAAGGTTGGAAACACCATATATTTT. V usage is TRBV6-1 and J usage is TRBJ1-3, with 10 bases aligning to TRBD1. V lost 8 bases, J lost 3 bases, and 7 bases stayed unmatched. The CDR3 covers 15 residues. CDR1 and CDR2 (germline): MNHNS, SASEGT.

This sequence joins TRBV6-5 and TRBJ1-3; D is unresolved. The CDR3 is 15 amino acids. Looked up from germline, CDR1 is MNHEY and CDR2 is SVGAGI. With 2 bases removed from V and 0 bases from J, the gap between germline ends came to 8 bases. CDR3 protein: CASSYAESSGNTIYF. CDR3 DNA sequence: TGTGCCAGCAGTTACGCCGAGAGCTCTGGAAACACCATATATTTT.

The CDR3 coding sequence is TGTGCCAGCAGCAACTCCCATGGGGCGGGGGGGCACGCAGATACGCAGTATTTT. The encoded protein is CASSNSHGAGGHADTQYF. The V and J genes are TRBV9 and TRBJ2-3, with TRBD2 matching over 9 bases. This CDR3 region has 18 residues. Per the germline V gene, CDR1 is SGDLS and CDR2 is YYNGEE. The J segment lost 4 bases and the V segment lost 4 bases, leaving 16 bases of the junction unmatched. Full variable domain (outside the CDR3, taken from reference TRBV9 and TRBJ2-3): DSGVTQTPKHLITATGQRVTLRCSPRSGDLSVYWYQQSLDQGLQFLIQYYNGEERAKGNILERFSAQQFPDLHSELNLSSLELGDSALYFCASSNSHGAGGHADTQYFGPGTRLTVL.